This T cell receptor (beta chain) was identified during a study of cytomegalovirus exposure and HLA in healthy donors. Study-level findings and limits: Fewer N-insertions than the roughly 700-donor mean were reportedly shown by an Asian-associated ancestry cluster in a later analysis.

This clone was counted a single time. Its antigen is undetermined. Germline V CDR1 and CDR2: MDHEN, SYDVKM. V was pared by 7 bases and J by 4 bases, with 22 bases between. This CDR3 has 16 amino acids. The PCR ran on 60 Vbeta and 13 Jbeta primers. Profiled with immunoSEQ multiplex PCR; TCRdb holds only in-frame clones, not every one. The table includes roughly 170,000 clones, about 80% detected once. The chain recombines TRBV28 with TRBJ1-1; unclear D gene. The clonotype comes from a man younger than 30 in good health and CMV-seronegative. Input material: PBMCs. The CDR3 nucleotides are TGTGCCAGCACCCCCGTCGTGGGTAGGTCGGGCACTGAAGCTTTCTTT. Encoded protein: CASTPVVGRSGTEAFF.